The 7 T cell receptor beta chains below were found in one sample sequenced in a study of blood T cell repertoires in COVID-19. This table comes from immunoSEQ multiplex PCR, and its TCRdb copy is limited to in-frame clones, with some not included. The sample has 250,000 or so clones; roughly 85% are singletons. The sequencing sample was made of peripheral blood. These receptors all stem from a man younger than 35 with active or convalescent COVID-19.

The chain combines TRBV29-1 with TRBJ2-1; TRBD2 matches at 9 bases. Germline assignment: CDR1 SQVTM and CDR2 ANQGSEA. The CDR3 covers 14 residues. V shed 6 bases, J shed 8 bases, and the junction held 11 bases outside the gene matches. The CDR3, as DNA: TGCAGCGTCTCTAGCGGGGTAATCTGGGATGAGCAGTTCTTC. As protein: CSVSSGVIWDEQFF.

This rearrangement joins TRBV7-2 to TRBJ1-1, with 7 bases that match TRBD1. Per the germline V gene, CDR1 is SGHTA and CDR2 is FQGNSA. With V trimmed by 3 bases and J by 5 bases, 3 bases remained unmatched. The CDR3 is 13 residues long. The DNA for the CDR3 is TGTGCCAGCAGCTTTTTACAGGGGACTGAAGCTTTCTTT. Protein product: CASSFLQGTEAFF.

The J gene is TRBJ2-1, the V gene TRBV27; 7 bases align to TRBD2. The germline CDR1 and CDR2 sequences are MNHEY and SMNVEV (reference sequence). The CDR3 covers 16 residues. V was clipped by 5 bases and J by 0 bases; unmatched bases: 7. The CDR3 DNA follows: TGTGCCAGCAGTCACCCTAGCGGCTACTCCTACAATGAGCAGTTCTTC. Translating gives CASSHPSGYSYNEQFF.

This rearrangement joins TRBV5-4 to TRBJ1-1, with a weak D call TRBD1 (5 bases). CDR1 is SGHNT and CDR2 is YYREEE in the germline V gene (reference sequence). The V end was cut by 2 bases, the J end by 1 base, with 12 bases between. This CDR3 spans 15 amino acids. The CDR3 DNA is TGTGCCAGCAGCTTATCAGGGTTGCGGAACACTGAAGCTTTCTTT. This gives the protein CASSLSGLRNTEAFF.

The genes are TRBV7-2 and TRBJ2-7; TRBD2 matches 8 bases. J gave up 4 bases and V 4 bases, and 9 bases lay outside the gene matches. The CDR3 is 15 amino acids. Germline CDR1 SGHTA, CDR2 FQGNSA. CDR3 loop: CASSSNSGTSYEQYF. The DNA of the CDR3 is TGTGCCAGCAGCTCCAATAGCGGGACCTCATACGAGCAGTACTTC.

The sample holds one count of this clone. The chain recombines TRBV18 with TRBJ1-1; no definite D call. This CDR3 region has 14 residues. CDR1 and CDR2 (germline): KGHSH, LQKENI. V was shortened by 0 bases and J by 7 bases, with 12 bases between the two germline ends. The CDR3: CASSPPVFPGEAFF. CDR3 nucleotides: TGTGCCAGCTCACCACCGGTCTTTCCAGGTGAAGCTTTCTTT.

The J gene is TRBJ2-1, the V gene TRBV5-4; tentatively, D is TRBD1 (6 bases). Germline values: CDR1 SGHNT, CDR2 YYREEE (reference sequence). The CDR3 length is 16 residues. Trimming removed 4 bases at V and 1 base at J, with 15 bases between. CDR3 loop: CASSRRTVPSYNEQFF. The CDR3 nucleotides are TGTGCCAGCAGCCGAAGGACAGTCCCTTCCTACAATGAGCAGTTCTTC.